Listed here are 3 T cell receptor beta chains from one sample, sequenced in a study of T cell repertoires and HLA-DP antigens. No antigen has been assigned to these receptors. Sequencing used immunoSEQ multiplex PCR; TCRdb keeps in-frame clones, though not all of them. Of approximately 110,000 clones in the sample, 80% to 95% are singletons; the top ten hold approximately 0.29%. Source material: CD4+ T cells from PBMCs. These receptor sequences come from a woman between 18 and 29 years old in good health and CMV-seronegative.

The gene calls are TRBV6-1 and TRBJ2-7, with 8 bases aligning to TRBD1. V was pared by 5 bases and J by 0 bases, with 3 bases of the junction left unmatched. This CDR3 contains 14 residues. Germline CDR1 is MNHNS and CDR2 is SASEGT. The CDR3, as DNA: TGTGCCAGCAGTACAGGGGGTTCCTCCTACGAGCAGTACGTC. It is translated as CASSTGGSSYEQYV.

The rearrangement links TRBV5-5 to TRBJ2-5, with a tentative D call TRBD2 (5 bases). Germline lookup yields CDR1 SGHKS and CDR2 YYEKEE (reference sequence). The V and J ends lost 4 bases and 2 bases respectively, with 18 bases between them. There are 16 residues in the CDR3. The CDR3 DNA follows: TGTGCCAGCAGCGAGCAACTAGTGCGGAGACAAGAGACCCAGTACTTC. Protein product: CASSEQLVRRQETQYF. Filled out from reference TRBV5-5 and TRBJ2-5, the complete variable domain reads DAGVTQSPTHLIKTRGQQVTLRCSPISGHKSVSWYQQVLGQGPQFIFQYYEKEERGRGNFPDRFSARQFPNYSSELNVNALLLGDSALYLCASSEQLVRRQETQYFGPGTRLLVL.

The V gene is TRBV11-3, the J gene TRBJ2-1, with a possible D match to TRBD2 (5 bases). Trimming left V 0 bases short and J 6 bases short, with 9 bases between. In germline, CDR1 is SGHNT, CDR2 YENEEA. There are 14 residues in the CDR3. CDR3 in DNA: TGTGCCAGCAGCTTAGAGGCGGAGGCCAATGAGCAGTTCTTC. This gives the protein CASSLEAEANEQFF.